The 10 T cell receptor beta chains given below trace back to one sample, sequenced in a study of T-cell memory formation after mild COVID-19. TCRdb reprocessed the 5' RACE reads with MiXCR, giving one entry per CDR3 protein. The table lists 350,000 to 450,000 distinct CDR3 sequences, 13% to 15% of them singletons. What was sequenced was PBMCs or a T cell subset sorted from them (not recorded which). Source of these receptors: a man between 18 and 35 years old who had mild COVID-19 (a few samples of this study predate the infection). Cell type and time point are not known.

This clonotype was observed at least ten times. The V and J genes are TRBV5-1 and TRBJ1-2; 11 bases are shared with TRBD1. From germline, CDR1 is SGHRS and CDR2 YFSETQ. The CDR3 length is 15 residues. The junction had 5 bases not matched to a gene; V was cut back by 3 bases and J by 4 bases. Here the CDR3 DNA reads TGCGCCAGCAGCTCCGGAGGGACAGGGGGCTATGGCTACACCTTC. It encodes CASSSGGTGGYGYTF.

The chain is built from TRBV4-1 and TRBJ1-3, with D uncertain. The germline V gene encodes CDR1 MGHRA and CDR2 YSYEKL. CDR3 length: 16 residues. V was cut by 1 base and J by 3 bases, with 13 bases left in between. This chain's CDR3 is CASSQVDLGFGNTIYF. In DNA form, the CDR3 reads TGCGCCAGCAGCCAAGTAGATCTGGGGTTTGGAAACACCATATATTTT.

This clonotype was seen more than once but under ten times. The chain joins TRBV7-9 to TRBJ2-2; the match to TRBD2 covers 9 bases. Unmatched junction bases numbered 11, after V lost 6 bases and J lost 6 bases. Germline values: CDR1 SEHNR, CDR2 FQNEAQ (reference sequence). This CDR3 is built from 16 residues. CDR3 bases: TGTGCCAGCAGGACTACCGGGACTAGCAAAGCCGGGGAGCTGTTTTTT. It translates to CASRTTGTSKAGELFF.

DNA for the CDR3: TGTGCCAGCAGCCCCCACTCTGGGGCCAACGTCCTGACTTTC. This encodes CASSPHSGANVLTF. V gene TRBV7-3 combines with J gene TRBJ2-6; D gene unclear. The CDR3 has 14 amino acids. Germline assignment: CDR1 SGHTA and CDR2 FQGTGA. Trimming removed 5 bases at V and 0 bases at J, with 5 bases between.

This clonotype was detected only a few times. V is TRBV20-1 and J is TRBJ1-1; D might be TRBD1 (6 bases). Trimming removed 5 bases at V and 12 bases at J, with 13 bases between. Germline V lookup: CDR1 DFQATT, CDR2 SNEGSKA (reference sequence). This CDR3 comprises 10 residues. The CDR3 region is CSAPKTGPFF. The DNA for the CDR3 is TGCAGTGCTCCCAAGACAGGTCCTTTCTTT.

The chain uses TRBV6-6 and TRBJ2-7; D is unclear. Trimming removed 2 bases at V and 5 bases at J, with 4 bases between. CDR1 and CDR2 from the germline V gene are MNHNY and SVGAGI (reference sequence). CDR3 length: 11 amino acids. The CDR3 nucleotides are TGTGCCAGCAGTTACCGAGACGAGCAGTACTTC. Protein sequence: CASSYRDEQYF.

CDR3 loop: CASSQDRAAEAFF. The CDR3 DNA reads TGCGCCAGCAGCCAGGACAGGGCCGCTGAAGCTTTCTTT. This sequence joins TRBV5-1 and TRBJ1-1; 8 nucleotides agree with TRBD1. The CDR3 is 13 residues long. J gave up 6 bases and V 4 bases, and 5 bases lay outside the gene matches. Germline lookup yields CDR1 SGHRS and CDR2 YFSETQ.

J is TRBJ1-1 and V is TRBV6-2 or TRBV6-3; a possible D gene is TRBD1 (5 bases). The CDR3 length is 16 residues. Germline lookup yields CDR1 MNHEY and CDR2 SVGEGT. The V gene lost 3 bases and the J gene lost 3 bases, with 17 bases spanning the gap. The DNA of the CDR3 is TGTGCCAGCAGTTATCTGTCAGGGAGTGGGGACACTGAAGCTTTCTTT. It codes for CASSYLSGSGDTEAFF.

This chain uses TRBV2 with TRBJ2-7, with D perhaps TRBD2 (5 bases). This CDR3 comprises 12 residues. Germline CDR1 reads SNHLY; CDR2 reads FYNNEI. The germline V and J ends were trimmed by 9 bases and 5 bases, with 14 bases remaining between them. The CDR3 sequence is CASTSSSNEQYV. CDR3 nucleotides: TGTGCCAGTACTAGTTCTTCCAACGAGCAGTACGTC.

This clonotype was observed a single time. This clone may be a read error of a much larger clone one base away. This chain joins TRBV5-6 and TRBJ2-3; D may be TRBD1 (5 bases). The germline V gene encodes CDR1 SGHDT and CDR2 YYEEEE. The CDR3 is 12 amino acids. The CDR3 DNA follows: TGTGCCAGCGGCTTGGCCAGGGCAGCGCAGTATTTT. The encoded protein is CASGLARAAQYF.